The entry that follows covers one TCR beta chain sequence. Its cognate antigen is unknown. The method was immunoSEQ multiplex PCR; TCRdb's version includes in-frame clones alone and lacks a portion of them. The sample lists around 4,300 clones, roughly 96% seen once, with under 3% in the top ten. The source of the sample is a study of T cell clonotyping in hematopoietic cell transplantation. The CDR3 totals 16 residues. Germline lookup yields CDR1 SEHNR and CDR2 FQNEAQ (reference sequence). V lost 1 base to trimming and J lost 2 bases, with 15 bases between them. Study-wide results and limits: At the given depth, recipient repertoires were over 95% de novo clonotypes. Broader posttransplant TCR repertoire diversity was predicted by graft donor and pretransplant recipient Inverse Simpson Index values. No sorting was done, leaving CD4 and CD8 contributions mixed. After transplant, recipient diversity fell while pathologically expanded clonotypes grew through day 180.

Specimen: PBMCs, collected 100 days after allogeneic stem cell transplant. The receptor comes from a male patient aged 35 to 55 who had an allogeneic stem cell transplant from a related donor, so the T cells may come from the graft donor. Some clones in this sample may be carry-over from other donors' samples. J is TRBJ2-7 and V is TRBV7-9; D possibly corresponds to TRBD2 (6 bases). The DNA for the CDR3 is TGTGCCAGCAGCTTAGTGGAGGGGCCCAAGACCTACGAGCAGTACTTC. Its protein product is CASSLVEGPKTYEQYF.